The 25 T cell receptor beta chains presented below share a single source sample, sequenced in a study of blood T cell repertoires in COVID-19 (dated by TCRdb to the early 2020s). Library preparation employed the immunoSEQ multiplex PCR assay. As stored in TCRdb, this immuneACCESS dataset retains in-frame rearrangements with V and J assigned. A fraction of the clones does not appear; measured against another copy, unresolved V genes explain less than half of the discrepancy, and the remainder lacks a known reason. A total of some 350,000 clones appear in this sample, about 90% of them only once. Together, the top ten hold over 4% of the sample. Sequenced: PBMCs or T cells enriched from blood (not recorded which). The receptor source for this set is a woman aged 25-40 years who had recovered from COVID-19.

This chain links TRBV6-6 with TRBJ1-5; a possible D gene is TRBD1 (5 bases). Looked up from germline, CDR1 is MNHNY and CDR2 is SVGAGI (reference sequence). The CDR3 covers 14 residues. Deletions cut 5 bases from V and 7 bases from J, with 15 bases between. CDR3 region: CASSDETVFQPQHF. CDR3 sequence (DNA): TGTGCCAGCAGTGACGAGACAGTATTCCAGCCCCAGCATTTT.

The chain joins TRBV19 to TRBJ2-2; a possible D gene is TRBD2 (6 bases). The CDR3 runs to 16 residues. Trimming cost V 1 base and J 3 bases, with 12 bases left between them. The germline CDR1 and CDR2 sequences are LNHDA and SQIVND (reference sequence). In DNA form, the CDR3 reads TGTGCCAGTAGTATAGTCGGGGGTACGGACACCGGGGAGCTGTTTTTT. Amino acids: CASSIVGGTDTGELFF.

About this clone itself: Other DNA sequences of this sample code for an identical CDR3. This chain connects TRBV11-3 to TRBJ1-1; TRBD1 might be the D (5 bases). CDR1 SGHNT and CDR2 YENEEA come from the germline V gene. Trimming took 1 base from V and 4 from J, leaving 7 bases between them. The CDR3 extends over 13 amino acids. The CDR3 DNA reads as TGTGCCAGCAGCTTAGGGAGGGGCACTGAAGCTTTCTTT. This codes for CASSLGRGTEAFF. Full variable domain (remainder filled in from reference TRBV11-3 and TRBJ1-1): EAGVVQSPRYKIIEKKQPVAFWCNPISGHNTLYWYLQNLGQGPELLIRYENEEAVDDSQLPKDRFSAERLKGVDSTLKIQPAELGDSAVYLCASSLGRGTEAFFGQGTRLTVV.

The chain links TRBV21-1 to TRBJ1-4. TRBV21-1 is an annotated pseudogene. This CDR3 has 15 residues. This chain's CDR3 is CASSARGGENEKLFF. In DNA form, the CDR3 reads TGTGCCAGCAGCGCCCGGGGGGGAGAAAATGAAAAACTGTTTTTT.

This rearrangement joins TRBV6-5 to TRBJ2-5; no reliable D call. CDR1 MNHEY and CDR2 SVGAGI come from the germline V gene. V was shortened by 0 bases and J by 4 bases, with 6 bases between the two germline ends. The CDR3 totals 13 residues. The chain's CDR3 is CASSYSSGETQYF. CDR3 sequence (DNA): TGTGCCAGCAGTTACTCGTCAGGAGAGACCCAGTACTTC.

The CDR3 is CASSLARASYSGANVLTF. CDR3 DNA sequence: TGTGCCAGCAGCTTAGCGCGGGCCTCCTACTCTGGGGCCAACGTCCTGACTTTC. V usage is TRBV7-9 and J usage is TRBJ2-6; tentatively, D is TRBD2 (5 bases). The CDR3 length is 18 residues. Trimming took off 0 bases at V and 0 bases at J, with 12 bases between the two ends. CDR1 and CDR2 from the germline V gene are SEHNR and FQNEAQ (reference sequence). The variable domain in full, completed from reference TRBV7-9 and TRBJ2-6, reads DTGVSQNPRHKITKRGQNVTFRCDPISEHNRLYWYRQTLGQGPEFLTYFQNEAQLEKSRLLSDRFSAERPKGSFSTLEIQRTEQGDSAMYLCASSLARASYSGANVLTFGAGSRLTVL.

This clone has only a few counts. The chain couples TRBV6-5 to TRBJ2-1, with D tentatively TRBD2 (6 bases). The CDR3 contains 14 residues. Germline V gene data show CDR1 as MNHEY and CDR2 as SVGAGI. V was cut by 2 bases and J by 7 bases, with 12 bases left in between. This CDR3 is CASSYRSSENEQFF. For the CDR3, the DNA is TGTGCCAGCAGTTACCGGTCTAGCGAGAATGAGCAGTTCTTC.

CDR3 region: CASTQGVTNEKLFF. For the CDR3, the DNA is TGTGCCAGCACTCAGGGGGTAACTAATGAAAAACTGTTTTTT. The V and J genes are TRBV25-1 and TRBJ1-4, with 7 bases identical to TRBD1. The CDR3 sequence is 14 residues long. Germline CDR1 is MGHDK and CDR2 is SYGVNS. V was pared by 7 bases and J by 1 base, with 3 bases of the junction left unmatched.

The chain carries TRBV30 and TRBJ2-7, with a weak D call TRBD2 (5 bases). CDR1 is GTSNPN, CDR2 SVGIG, per germline (reference sequence). The CDR3 is made up of 13 amino acids. CDR3 in amino acids: CAKERVNSYEQYF. CDR3 coding DNA: TGTGCTAAGGAGAGGGTAAATTCCTACGAGCAGTACTTC.

This clone showed up just a few times. The CDR3 spells CASNRDSYSPLHF. The CDR3 DNA is TGTGCCAGCAACCGGGACAGCTATTCACCCCTCCACTTT. The chain joins TRBV11-2 to TRBJ1-6; TRBD1 aligns across 7 bases. Trimming cost V 7 bases and J 8 bases; bases outside gene matches: 5. CDR1 and CDR2 (germline): SGHAT, FQNNGV. The CDR3 has 13 residues. Together with reference TRBV11-2 and TRBJ1-6, the CDR3 gives the full variable domain: EAGVAQSPRYKIIEKRQSVAFWCNPISGHATLYWYQQILGQGPKLLIQFQNNGVVDDSQLPKDRFSAERLKGVDSTLKIQPAKLEDSAVYLCASNRDSYSPLHFGNGTRLTVT.

The chain recombines TRBV30 with TRBJ1-6; D not certain. Germline V gene lookup returns CDR1 GTSNPN and CDR2 SVGIG (reference sequence). The CDR3 extends over 13 amino acids. V lost 0 bases to trimming and J lost 14 bases, with 14 bases between them. CDR3 coding DNA: TGTGCCTGGAGTGTAAGCGGAGGAGGCACCCTCCACTTT. It translates to CAWSVSGGGTLHF.

The CDR3 nucleotides read TGTGCCACCAGTGAGGGGGACAGGGTGGTCCACGAGCAGTACTTC. Amino acids: CATSEGDRVVHEQYF. This rearrangement joins TRBV24-1 to TRBJ2-7; 9 positions match TRBD1. V shed 4 bases, J shed 5 bases, and the junction held 8 bases outside the gene matches. The CDR3 is 15 amino acids. Germline CDR1 reads KGHDR; CDR2 reads SFDVKD.

This chain joins TRBV28 and TRBJ2-2; 8 bases map to TRBD1. Germline V gene sequence: CDR1 MDHEN, CDR2 SYDVKM. The CDR3 consists of 16 residues. Losses at the gene ends were 6 bases for V and 6 bases for J; bases not matched to a gene: 12. CDR3 bases: TGTGCCAGCAGCCGTCCAGGGGACAGGTGGGCCGGGGAGCTGTTTTTT. It translates to CASSRPGDRWAGELFF.

The chain combines TRBV5-1 with TRBJ1-1; the D is unclear. The V and J ends lost 0 bases and 0 bases respectively, with 12 bases between them. The CDR3 has 16 amino acids. The germline V gene encodes CDR1 SGHRS and CDR2 YFSETQ. The DNA for the CDR3 is TGCGCCAGCAGCTTGGGTGGTGGGCCGATGAACACTGAAGCTTTCTTT. Translation: CASSLGGGPMNTEAFF.

The rearrangement links TRBV12-3 or TRBV12-4 to TRBJ1-1, with D uncertain. Trimming took off 3 bases at V and 12 bases at J, with 8 bases between the two ends. This CDR3 contains 10 residues. The CDR3 spells CASSFRVPFF. CDR3 DNA sequence: TGTGCCAGCAGTTTTAGAGTCCCTTTCTTT.

The chain has TRBV5-1 and TRBJ2-2; 9 bases fit TRBD2. J was trimmed by 5 bases and V by 6 bases; bases with no gene match: 8. CDR3 size: 15 residues. The germline V gene encodes CDR1 SGHRS and CDR2 YFSETQ. The CDR3 is CASTYSGGSTGELFF. CDR3 bases: TGCGCCAGCACCTATAGCGGGGGATCAACCGGGGAGCTGTTTTTT.

The chain is built from TRBV13 and TRBJ1-2; no firm D call. Germline lookup yields CDR1 PRHDT and CDR2 FYEKMQ (reference sequence). V was shortened by 2 bases and J by 2 bases, with 12 bases between the two germline ends. The length of the CDR3 is 15 residues. DNA of the CDR3: TGTGCCAGCAGCTTAAGTCGTGGGCTAAACTATGGCTACACCTTC. Amino acid sequence: CASSLSRGLNYGYTF. Full variable domain (rest looked up from reference TRBV13 and TRBJ1-2): AAGVIQSPRHLIKEKRETATLKCYPIPRHDTVYWYQQGPGQDPQFLISFYEKMQSDKGSIPDRFSAQQFSDYHSELNMSSLELGDSALYFCASSLSRGLNYGYTFGSGTRLTVV.

This chain uses TRBV7-2 with TRBJ2-2, with a possible D match to TRBD2 (5 bases). The germline gives CDR1 SGHTA, CDR2 FQGNSA. V was clipped by 1 base and J by 6 bases, with 6 bases between them. The CDR3 runs to 13 residues. The CDR3 spells CASSLVGAGELFF. The CDR3 DNA follows: TGTGCCAGCAGCTTAGTGGGAGCCGGGGAGCTGTTTTTT.

In this sample, this clone turned up once. V and J are TRBV6-2 or TRBV6-3 and TRBJ1-6; D is perhaps TRBD1 (5 bases). The germline V gene has CDR1 MNHEY and CDR2 SVGEGT. The V end was cut by 4 bases, the J end by 11 bases, with 12 bases between. The CDR3 has 13 residues. CDR3 sequence (DNA): TGTGCCAGCAGTTCGGCGTCAGGGACACCCCTCCACTTT. This translates into CASSSASGTPLHF.

This clone showed up just a few times. J is TRBJ2-5 and V is TRBV5-4; 9 bases align to TRBD2. V was pared by 2 bases and J by 4 bases, with 3 bases of the junction left unmatched. In germline, CDR1 is SGHNT, CDR2 YYREEE (reference sequence). The CDR3 totals 14 residues. The CDR3 spells CASSFGLAPETQYF. The CDR3 nucleotides read TGTGCCAGCAGCTTCGGACTAGCGCCAGAGACCCAGTACTTC.

V and J are TRBV3-1 (or the pseudogene TRBV3-2) and TRBJ2-3, with 11 nucleotides matching TRBD2. J was trimmed by 5 bases and V by 4 bases; bases with no gene match: 8. Per germline, CDR1 LGHDT and CDR2 YNNKEL (reference sequence). This CDR3 comprises 16 residues. The CDR3 is CASSRIAGGQVDTQYF. The CDR3 DNA reads as TGTGCCAGCAGCCGAATAGCGGGGGGGCAGGTAGATACGCAGTATTTT.

This chain connects TRBV24-1 to TRBJ2-1; 15 positions agree with TRBD2. Germline CDR1 is KGHDR and CDR2 is SFDVKD. Trimming at V came to 4 bases and at J to 0 bases, leaving 9 bases not matched to a gene. CDR3 length: 20 residues. CDR3 in DNA: TGTGCCACCAGTGAAACGGGACTAGCGGGGGGACTCAGCTCCTACAATGAGCAGTTCTTC. Translation gives CATSETGLAGGLSSYNEQFF.

This clone was observed a single time. This chain joins TRBV4-2 and TRBJ1-2; TRBD1 is a possible D gene (5 bases). Per the germline V gene, CDR1 is LGHNA and CDR2 is YNFKEQ. The CDR3 consists of 16 residues. Deletions cut 4 bases from V and 4 bases from J, with 19 bases between. This CDR3 is CASSRGGTGTVYGYTF. CDR3 DNA: TGTGCCAGCAGCCGGGGGGGAACCGGGACGGTCTATGGCTACACCTTC.

The V gene is TRBV27, the J gene TRBJ2-7; 7 bases agree with TRBD2. CDR1 and CDR2 from the germline V gene are MNHEY and SMNVEV (reference sequence). This CDR3 contains 16 residues. The junction had 11 bases not matched to a gene; V was cut back by 2 bases and J by 4 bases. The CDR3 protein is CASSLDWWTSAYEQYF. The CDR3, as DNA: TGTGCCAGCAGTTTAGATTGGTGGACTAGTGCGTACGAGCAGTACTTC.

This chain links TRBV7-2 with TRBJ2-3, with D unclear. Trimming left V 6 bases short and J 0 bases short, with 7 bases between. Per germline, CDR1 SGHTA and CDR2 FQGNSA. This CDR3 is built from 13 residues. The CDR3 bases are TGTGCCAGCAGAGCTACTAGCACAGATACGCAGTATTTT. This codes for CASRATSTDTQYF. Full variable domain (missing parts from reference TRBV7-2 and TRBJ2-3): GAGVSQSPSNKVTEKGKDVELRCDPISGHTALYWYRQSLGQGLEFLIYFQGNSAPDKSGLPSDRFSAERTGGSVSTLTIQRTQQEDSAVYLCASRATSTDTQYFGPGTRLTVL.